The 26 T cell receptor beta chains below were found in one sample sequenced in a study of long-term antiretroviral therapy in people with HIV. Running of the v3.0 immunoSEQ assay took place at survey level. TCRdb's copy holds only in-frame clones and misses some; the assay was immunoSEQ multiplex PCR. The sample lists tens of thousands of clones; about four fifths were seen once. Sequencing was performed on unsorted PBMCs, taken 0.2 years after starting antiretroviral therapy. These receptors were collected from a woman in her thirties with HIV.

The CDR3, as DNA: TGCGCCAGCAGTGCCCGACAGGCGAGCAATCAGCCCCAGCATTTT. Its translation is CASSARQASNQPQHF. The chain links TRBV10-2 to TRBJ1-5; possible D gene TRBD1, 6 bases. Germline V gene sequence: CDR1 WSHSY, CDR2 SAAADI. The germline V and J ends were trimmed by 4 bases and 1 base, with 11 bases remaining between them. The CDR3 is 15 amino acids.

The CDR3 coding sequence is TGTGCCAGCAGCTTGCGGAACTGGATGGATGAGCAGTTCTTC. Translating it yields CASSLRNWMDEQFF. The chain is built from TRBV5-5 and TRBJ2-1; no definite D call. Trimming stripped 1 base from V and 8 bases from J, with 13 bases between. CDR1 SGHKS and CDR2 YYEKEE come from the germline V gene (reference sequence). CDR3 length: 14 residues.

CDR3: CASSLRGPSNTGELFF. As DNA, the CDR3 is TGTGCCAGCAGCTTACGTGGGCCATCGAACACCGGGGAGCTGTTTTTT. The rearrangement links TRBV7-2 to TRBJ2-2, with no clear D. The germline V gene has CDR1 SGHTA and CDR2 FQGNSA. V dropped 2 bases and J dropped 0 bases, with 10 bases sitting between them. The CDR3 is 16 amino acids.

V is TRBV29-1 and J is TRBJ1-1; TRBD1 matches 7 bases. CDR1 and CDR2 (germline): SQVTM, ANQGSEA. The J segment lost 1 base and the V segment lost 5 bases, leaving 10 bases of the junction unmatched. The CDR3 is 15 amino acids. CDR3 in DNA: TGCAGCGTTTTTGGAGACAGGGATGGGAACACTGAAGCTTTCTTT. It yields the protein CSVFGDRDGNTEAFF.

The chain recombines TRBV10-3 with TRBJ2-1; TRBD2 matches 14 bases. V shed 6 bases and J 2 bases; nucleotides not matched to a gene: 9. Germline CDR1 is ENHRY and CDR2 is SYGVKD. The CDR3 is 18 residues long. CDR3 loop: CAIRPGTSGGYAYNEQFF. In DNA form, the CDR3 reads TGTGCCATCAGGCCCGGGACTAGCGGGGGATATGCCTACAATGAGCAGTTCTTC.

This clone was observed a few times. The chain employs TRBV19 and TRBJ1-2; D gene ambiguous. Germline V gives CDR1 LNHDA, CDR2 SQIVND (reference sequence). Trimming shortened V by 0 bases and J by 4 bases, and 6 bases separated the two germline ends. The CDR3 loop spans 13 amino acids. CDR3 nucleotides: TGTGCCAGTAGTATAGAGGCAGCCTATGGCTACACCTTC. Amino acid sequence: CASSIEAAYGYTF.

V and J are TRBV20-1 and TRBJ1-1; no definite D call. The CDR3 has 11 residues. Trimming removed 0 bases at V and 3 bases at J, with 2 bases between. Germline V gene sequence: CDR1 DFQATT, CDR2 SNEGSKA (reference sequence). CDR3 in amino acids: CSAREDTEAFF. The CDR3 DNA is TGCAGTGCTAGAGAGGACACTGAAGCTTTCTTT.

CDR3 sequence reads: CSVEGTGDTYNEQFF. The CDR3 region has the DNA TGCAGCGTTGAGGGGACAGGGGATACCTACAATGAGCAGTTCTTC. This chain links TRBV29-1 with TRBJ2-1; 10 bases fit TRBD1. Looked up from germline, CDR1 is SQVTM and CDR2 is ANQGSEA. The CDR3 covers 15 residues. V lost 3 bases, J lost 2 bases, and 4 bases stayed unmatched.

This sequence joins TRBV19 and TRBJ1-5, with a tentative D call TRBD1 (5 bases). Between the trimmed V and J ends, which lost 7 bases and 4 bases, there was a span of 14 bases. Germline CDR1 reads LNHDA; CDR2 reads SQIVND (reference sequence). The CDR3 loop spans 14 amino acids. For the CDR3, the DNA is TGTGCCAGTACCATCCGGGACGCAAATCAGCCCCAGCATTTT. Protein product: CASTIRDANQPQHF. Full variable domain (rest looked up from reference TRBV19 and TRBJ1-5): DGGITQSPKYLFRKEGQNVTLSCEQNLNHDAMYWYRQDPGQGLRLIYYSQIVNDFQKGDIAEGYSVSREKKESFPLTVTSAQKNPTAFYLCASTIRDANQPQHFGDGTRLSIL.

The rearrangement uses TRBV5-8 and TRBJ1-5; no reliable D call. Germline V gene sequence: CDR1 SGHTS, CDR2 YDEGEE. Trimming pared 3 bases from V and 3 bases from J, leaving 16 bases between. This CDR3 has 16 residues. Here the CDR3 DNA reads TGTGCCAGCAGCTACCGTCGGCTGGCAGACAATCAGCCCCAGCATTTT. It yields the protein CASSYRRLADNQPQHF.

This rearrangement joins TRBV6-1 to TRBJ2-7, with 11 positions matching TRBD1. The CDR3 is 15 amino acids. V trimming: 6 bases; J trimming: 5 bases; junction bases outside the gene matches: 9. Germline V gene data show CDR1 as MNHNS and CDR2 as SASEGT. The CDR3 reads CASSGQGAGSNEQYV. CDR3 bases: TGTGCCAGCAGCGGACAGGGGGCGGGTTCAAACGAGCAGTACGTC.

The chain carries TRBV6-1 and TRBJ1-4; 8 bases map to TRBD1. This CDR3 region has 16 residues. J lost 5 bases, V lost 4 bases, and 9 bases had no gene match. Germline CDR1 reads MNHNS; CDR2 reads SASEGT. CDR3 in amino acids: CASSGDRPELNEKLFF. CDR3 DNA sequence: TGTGCCAGCAGTGGGGACAGGCCTGAACTCAATGAAAAACTGTTTTTT.

This chain connects TRBV9 to TRBJ2-1, with 7 nucleotides matching TRBD2. The CDR3 runs to 16 residues. CDR1 is SGDLS, CDR2 YYNGEE, per germline. V shed 6 bases and J 7 bases; nucleotides not matched to a gene: 16. CDR3 sequence (DNA): TGTGCCAGCACCGCAGTGGGAGGGGTTTTCGCGAATGAGCAGTTCTTC. Protein: CASTAVGGVFANEQFF.

The genes are TRBV27 and TRBJ2-3; 11 nucleotides agree with TRBD2. CDR1 is MNHEY and CDR2 is SMNVEV in the germline V gene (reference sequence). V lost 6 bases to trimming and J lost 0 bases; unmatched junction nucleotides: 14. The CDR3 is 19 residues long. The CDR3 region is CASSRLAGTRRSSTDTQYF. The CDR3 coding sequence is TGTGCCAGCAGCCGACTAGCGGGGACTAGACGATCAAGCACAGATACGCAGTATTTT.

The V gene is TRBV6-5, the J gene TRBJ1-1; D may be TRBD1 (5 bases). V dropped 11 bases and J dropped 1 base, with 14 bases sitting between them. CDR3 size: 13 residues. CDR1 is MNHEY and CDR2 is SVGAGI in the germline V gene. This CDR3 reads CAAGWGSNTEAFF. CDR3 DNA: TGTGCCGCCGGGTGGGGGTCGAACACTGAAGCTTTCTTT.

This sequence joins TRBV11-2 and TRBJ1-6; D unclear. Germline CDR1 SGHAT, CDR2 FQNNGV. V lost 3 bases and J 7 bases, leaving 7 bases between the germline ends. The CDR3 contains 13 residues. CDR3 nucleotide sequence: TGTGCCAGCAGCTTTGGGCTAAATTCACCCCTCCACTTT. Translated, it gives CASSFGLNSPLHF.

The chain couples TRBV2 to TRBJ2-5, with D perhaps TRBD2 (8 bases). The CDR3 extends over 15 amino acids. V was clipped by 6 bases and J by 5 bases, with 19 bases between them. Per the germline V gene, CDR1 is SNHLY and CDR2 is FYNNEI. In nucleotides, the CDR3 is TGTGCCAGCAGACTACCGGGACTAGGGGGCGAGACCCAGTACTTC. This gives the protein CASRLPGLGGETQYF.

The rearrangement joins TRBV2 to TRBJ2-2; a weak D match, TRBD1 (6 bases). This CDR3 contains 13 residues. Germline V lookup: CDR1 SNHLY, CDR2 FYNNEI. The V end was cut by 9 bases, the J end by 1 base, with 9 bases between. CDR3 sequence: CASLQGNTGELFF. Here the CDR3 DNA reads TGTGCCAGTCTACAGGGGAACACCGGGGAGCTGTTTTTT.

The chain uses TRBV11-2 and TRBJ2-5; D call uncertain. The CDR3 length is 15 residues. Trimming pared 5 bases from V and 2 bases from J, leaving 15 bases between. Germline V gives CDR1 SGHAT, CDR2 FQNNGV. The CDR3 loop is CASSRPAVQQETQYF. Written as DNA, the CDR3 is TGTGCCAGCAGCAGGCCAGCAGTACAACAAGAGACCCAGTACTTC. Drawing the rest from reference TRBV11-2 and TRBJ2-5, the complete variable domain is EAGVAQSPRYKIIEKRQSVAFWCNPISGHATLYWYQQILGQGPKLLIQFQNNGVVDDSQLPKDRFSAERLKGVDSTLKIQPAKLEDSAVYLCASSRPAVQQETQYFGPGTRLLVL.

This clone occurred a few times. CDR3: CASGGDGAYEQYF. The DNA of the CDR3 is TGTGCCAGCGGGGGGGACGGCGCCTACGAGCAGTACTTC. This chain connects TRBV2 to TRBJ2-7, with 7 positions matching TRBD2. Germline V CDR1 and CDR2: SNHLY, FYNNEI. Trimming removed 8 bases from V and 2 bases from J; junction bases left unmatched: 6. CDR3 length equals 13 residues.

The chain has TRBV11-3 and TRBJ2-1, with 7 bases aligning to TRBD1. Per germline, CDR1 SGHNT and CDR2 YENEEA. The CDR3 runs 16 residues. With 1 base clipped from V and 0 bases from J, the junction kept 3 bases outside the gene matches. The CDR3 region has the DNA TGTGCCAGCAGCTTAGTAGGGACAGCCTCCTACAATGAGCAGTTCTTC. Protein sequence: CASSLVGTASYNEQFF.

The chain is built from TRBV7-8 and TRBJ1-1, with 9 nucleotides matching TRBD1. V shed 4 bases, J shed 3 bases, and the junction held 3 bases outside the gene matches. The CDR3 has 14 residues. Germline V gene lookup returns CDR1 SGHVS and CDR2 FQNEAQ. Here the CDR3 DNA reads TGTGCCAGCAGCTCCGGGACAGGGTACACTGAAGCTTTCTTT. The encoded protein is CASSSGTGYTEAFF.

J is TRBJ2-7 and V is TRBV7-3; D unresolved. The germline V and J ends were trimmed by 0 bases and 4 bases, with 7 bases remaining between them. From germline, CDR1 is SGHTA and CDR2 FQGTGA. The CDR3 contains 13 residues. The CDR3 region has the DNA TGTGCCAGCAGCTTAACGCCGGCGTACGAGCAGTACTTC. Translation gives CASSLTPAYEQYF.

The count of this clone is one. This chain uses TRBV5-1 with TRBJ1-2, with D hard to call. Trimming stripped 4 bases from V and 2 bases from J, with 12 bases between. CDR1 is SGHRS and CDR2 is YFSETQ in the germline V gene. The CDR3 loop spans 14 amino acids. CDR3 in amino acids: CASSPGFENYGYTF. Here the CDR3 DNA reads TGCGCCAGCAGCCCGGGGTTTGAAAACTATGGCTACACCTTC.

This clone has only one observation. The chain employs TRBV19 and TRBJ1-1; D is perhaps TRBD1 (6 bases). The CDR3 contains 16 residues. V dropped 2 bases and J dropped 1 base, with 14 bases sitting between them. CDR1 LNHDA and CDR2 SQIVND come from the germline V gene (reference sequence). The CDR3 sequence is CASSIWGKGGNTEAFF. The CDR3 DNA reads TGTGCCAGTAGTATATGGGGAAAGGGGGGGAACACTGAAGCTTTCTTT.

The genes are TRBV10-3 and TRBJ2-6; D remains ambiguous. The V and J ends lost 0 bases and 2 bases respectively, with 11 bases between them. Germline V CDR1 and CDR2: ENHRY, SYGVKD. This CDR3 comprises 17 residues. The CDR3 loop reads CAISESNWKAGANVLTF. As DNA, the CDR3 is TGTGCCATCAGTGAGTCGAACTGGAAGGCTGGGGCCAACGTCCTGACTTTC.